This section outlines one T cell receptor (beta chain) sequence together with its context. Original data processing: Reference gene primer amplification gave estimated nucleated cell counts. Method: immunoSEQ multiplex PCR; TCRdb's copy keeps in-frame clones and lacks some. V, J and clone size are those of that table, while D and trimming were read from the DNA. The data hold some 370,000 clones, with 90% observed a single time. The data are from a study of blood T cell repertoires in COVID-19. V was cut by 6 bases and J by 10 bases, with 16 bases left in between. Germline CDR1 reads MGHDK; CDR2 reads SYGVNS. The length of the CDR3 is 14 residues.

The sequence derives from a man aged 18 to 29 with active or convalescent COVID-19. Sample: peripheral blood. The V gene is TRBV25-1, the J gene TRBJ1-6, with D possibly TRBD1 on 6 matching bases. As DNA, the CDR3 is TGTGCCAGCAGCGTACAGGGTGCTGGATCACCCCTCCACTTT. Amino acid sequence: CASSVQGAGSPLHF.